These 9 T cell receptor beta chains share one sample of origin, sequenced in a study of cytomegalovirus exposure and HLA in healthy donors. Here immunoSEQ multiplex PCR was the method, and the copy in TCRdb shows in-frame clones only, minus some. The sample lists 150,000 to 200,000 clones; roughly 77% were seen once. Sequencing was carried out using PBMCs. The receptors shown here come from a woman in her twenties or thirties in good health and CMV-seronegative.

The chain carries TRBV9 and TRBJ1-5; no firm D call. The CDR3 runs 15 residues. Trimming stripped 0 bases from V and 0 bases from J, with 7 bases between. In germline, CDR1 is SGDLS, CDR2 YYNGEE. In nucleotides, the CDR3 is TGTGCCAGCAGCGTAGCTGGAGATAGCAATCAGCCCCAGCATTTT. This sequence encodes CASSVAGDSNQPQHF.

This clone was counted once. The chain has TRBV5-1 and TRBJ2-4; the match to TRBD2 covers 8 bases. This CDR3 is 19 amino acids long. V shed 0 bases, J shed 0 bases, and the junction held 11 bases outside the gene matches. Germline V gene lookup returns CDR1 SGHRS and CDR2 YFSETQ. CDR3 amino acids: CASSLALREVGRAKNIQYF. The CDR3 region has the DNA TGCGCCAGCAGCTTGGCTTTGCGGGAGGTGGGAAGAGCCAAAAACATTCAGTACTTC.

V gene TRBV5-1 combines with J gene TRBJ2-2, with TRBD2 as a possible D gene (6 bases). Germline CDR1 is SGHRS and CDR2 is YFSETQ. Trimming pared 0 bases from V and 3 bases from J, leaving 12 bases between. CDR3 length equals 16 residues. The CDR3 coding sequence is TGCGCCAGCAGCTTGGCCGTGTCGGGGGACACCGGGGAGCTGTTTTTT. Protein product: CASSLAVSGDTGELFF.

The V and J genes are TRBV10-1 and TRBJ2-1, with 13 bases that match TRBD2. CDR1 is WNHNN, CDR2 SYGVQD, per germline (reference sequence). This CDR3 spans 15 amino acids. The J segment lost 6 bases and the V segment lost 8 bases, leaving 7 bases of the junction unmatched. CDR3: CASGTSGDPSNEQFF. The CDR3 nucleotides are TGCGCCAGCGGGACTAGCGGGGACCCCTCCAATGAGCAGTTCTTC.

The chain is built from TRBV11-3 and TRBJ2-1; weak D call: TRBD1 (5 bases). CDR1 SGHNT and CDR2 YENEEA come from the germline V gene. The CDR3 contains 13 residues. V was clipped by 2 bases and J by 8 bases, with 10 bases between them. The CDR3 protein is CASSLSGLDEQFF. The CDR3, as DNA: TGTGCCAGCAGCTTATCAGGGCTCGATGAGCAGTTCTTC.

In DNA, the CDR3 is TGTGCCAGCAGCGCGATACGACAGGGGCCCTATGGCTACACCTTC. Translation: CASSAIRQGPYGYTF. The rearrangement joins TRBV2 to TRBJ1-2, with TRBD1 matching 8 bases. This CDR3 is built from 15 residues. Germline V lookup: CDR1 SNHLY, CDR2 FYNNEI. V lost 6 bases and J lost 4; bases outside the gene matches: 10.

This clone was seen a handful of times. The chain carries TRBV30 and TRBJ2-5, with a tentative D call TRBD2 (5 bases). V was shortened by 0 bases and J by 2 bases, with 16 bases between the two germline ends. The CDR3 extends over 16 amino acids. Germline assignment: CDR1 GTSNPN and CDR2 SVGIG (reference sequence). CDR3 amino acids: CAWSVRAGSGQETQYF. The CDR3 bases are TGTGCCTGGAGTGTACGGGCAGGATCGGGACAAGAGACCCAGTACTTC.

This clone occurred once. In DNA, the CDR3 is TGTGCCAGCAGCGTGGGACAGCACAATCAGCCCCAGCATTTT. It codes for CASSVGQHNQPQHF. This sequence joins TRBV9 and TRBJ1-5, with 7 nucleotides matching TRBD1. The CDR3 covers 14 residues. With 2 bases clipped from V and 3 bases from J, the junction kept 2 bases outside the gene matches. In germline, CDR1 is SGDLS, CDR2 YYNGEE.

The gene calls are TRBV19 and TRBJ2-5; D possibly corresponds to TRBD2 (5 bases). V gave up 3 bases and J gave up 5 bases, with 16 bases separating them. Looked up from germline, CDR1 is LNHDA and CDR2 is SQIVND (reference sequence). The CDR3 is 15 residues long. CDR3 nucleotide sequence: TGTGCCAGTAGTATTCAACTCGGACTCGGGGAGACCCAGTACTTC. As protein: CASSIQLGLGETQYF.